Below are 14 T cell receptor beta chains sequenced from a single sample in a study of blood T cell repertoires in COVID-19. TCRdb's copy holds only in-frame clones and misses some; the assay was immunoSEQ multiplex PCR. Among under 300,000 clones listed, approximately 91% were seen once. Sequencing used PBMCs or T cells enriched from blood (not recorded which). The source is a woman aged 40 to 55 with acute COVID-19.

V is TRBV10-3 and J is TRBJ1-1; the match to TRBD1 covers 8 bases. Looked up from germline, CDR1 is ENHRY and CDR2 is SYGVKD. Losses at the gene ends were 4 bases for V and 6 bases for J; bases not matched to a gene: 7. CDR3 length: 14 amino acids. The DNA for the CDR3 is TGTGCCATCAGTGGGGGGACAGGAGCGGCTGAAGCTTTCTTT. The encoded protein is CAISGGTGAAEAFF.

The chain combines TRBV5-8 with TRBJ1-2; D is undetermined. The germline V gene has CDR1 SGHTS and CDR2 YDEGEE. CDR3 length: 13 amino acids. V gave up 4 bases and J gave up 5 bases, with 12 bases separating them. CDR3: CASSPTVEYGYTF. The CDR3 coding sequence is TGTGCCAGCAGCCCAACAGTGGAATATGGCTACACCTTC. The full variable domain, rest sourced from reference TRBV5-8 and TRBJ1-2, is EAGVTQSPTHLIKTRGQQATLRCSPISGHTSVYWYQQALGLGLQFLLWYDEGEERNRGNFPPRFSGRQFPNYSSELNVNALELEDSALYLCASSPTVEYGYTFGSGTRLTVV.

This chain uses TRBV7-2 with TRBJ1-4, with TRBD1 matching 11 bases. Germline lookup yields CDR1 SGHTA and CDR2 FQGNSA. There are 15 residues in the CDR3. The ends lost 5 bases at V and 5 bases at J; junction bases unmatched: 4. CDR3 residues: CASSKDRGLNEKLFF. The CDR3 DNA is TGTGCCAGCAGCAAGGACAGGGGGCTGAATGAAAAACTGTTTTTT.

The chain joins TRBV5-5 to TRBJ1-4, with TRBD1 identical over 11 bases. Germline V gene lookup returns CDR1 SGHKS and CDR2 YYEKEE (reference sequence). The CDR3 sequence is 19 residues long. J was trimmed by 6 bases and V by 4 bases; bases with no gene match: 17. The CDR3 DNA sequence: TGTGCCAGCAGCCTAGGACCCGGACAGGGGGCGGGGGTCGATGAAAAACTGTTTTTT. This encodes CASSLGPGQGAGVDEKLFF.

V gene TRBV10-3 combines with J gene TRBJ2-1; 8 nucleotides agree with TRBD1. Germline V gene sequence: CDR1 ENHRY, CDR2 SYGVKD. This CDR3 comprises 15 residues. Trimming took 3 bases from V and 8 from J; bases not matched to a gene: 9. CDR3 protein: CAISDRQGKFDEQFF. CDR3 DNA: TGTGCCATCAGTGATCGACAGGGGAAGTTCGATGAGCAGTTCTTC.

This clone appeared a single time. This CDR3 reads CASSQGRNTEAFF. CDR3 coding DNA: TGTGCCAGCAGCCAAGGGAGGAACACTGAAGCTTTCTTT. This chain joins TRBV4-2 and TRBJ1-1; no definite D call. Germline values: CDR1 LGHNA, CDR2 YNFKEQ. V dropped 1 base and J dropped 1 base, with 4 bases sitting between them. The CDR3 is made up of 13 amino acids.

V gene TRBV12-3 or TRBV12-4 combines with J gene TRBJ1-5; D ambiguous. The CDR3 sequence is 12 residues long. V lost 6 bases and J lost 6, with 9 bases in between. This CDR3 is CASSYRLQPQHF. The CDR3 coding sequence is TGTGCCAGCAGCTACCGACTTCAGCCCCAGCATTTT.

With regard to this clone: One end of the junction fails to match germline, which may point to a read error. The V call is TRBV7-9, the J call TRBJ2-1; D not certain. The CDR3 sequence is 12 residues long. CDR1 SEHNR and CDR2 FQNEAQ come from the germline V gene (reference sequence). CDR3 in DNA: TGTGCCAGCAGCTTCGCCTACGATGAGCAGTTCTTC. This codes for CASSFAYDEQFF.

The chain couples TRBV5-1 to TRBJ1-4; no reliable D call. This CDR3 is built from 16 residues. Germline values: CDR1 SGHRS, CDR2 YFSETQ. V shed 0 bases and J shed 3 bases, with 12 bases lying between them. CDR3 in DNA: TGCGCCAGCAGCTTGGGCACGGTCTGGTCTAATGAAAAACTGTTTTTT. Translated, it gives CASSLGTVWSNEKLFF. The full variable domain, rest sourced from reference TRBV5-1 and TRBJ1-4, is KAGVTQTPRYLIKTRGQQVTLSCSPISGHRSVSWYQQTPGQGLQFLFEYFSETQRNKGNFPGRFSGRQFSNSRSEMNVSTLELGDSALYLCASSLGTVWSNEKLFFGSGTQLSVL.

The chain uses TRBV12-3 or TRBV12-4 and TRBJ2-7, with a possible D match to TRBD1 (5 bases). Between the trimmed V and J ends, which lost 1 base and 7 bases, there was a span of 8 bases. This CDR3 comprises 12 residues. CDR3 nucleotide sequence: TGTGCCAGCAGTTTAGGGAAGGGGGAGCAGTACTTC. Protein: CASSLGKGEQYF.

The CDR3 region has the DNA TGTGCCAGTCCGGGGACTAGCGGGAGGTACGAGCAGTACTTC. It encodes CASPGTSGRYEQYF. This sequence joins TRBV19 and TRBJ2-7; 15 bases match TRBD2. V shed 8 bases, J shed 4 bases, and the junction held 3 bases outside the gene matches. The CDR3 runs 14 residues. From germline, CDR1 is LNHDA and CDR2 SQIVND (reference sequence).

This chain uses TRBV5-6 with TRBJ1-1; 8 bases match TRBD1. This CDR3 is built from 15 residues. In germline, CDR1 is SGHDT, CDR2 YYEEEE. The junction had 4 bases not matched to a gene; V was cut back by 1 base and J by 2 bases. The CDR3 coding sequence is TGTGCCAGCAGCTTGCCGGACAGGGCCAACACTGAAGCTTTCTTT. Its translation is CASSLPDRANTEAFF.

In its sample, this clone was seen once. V gene TRBV30 combines with J gene TRBJ2-5; 10 bases are a match to TRBD2. From germline, CDR1 is GTSNPN and CDR2 SVGIG (reference sequence). This CDR3 spans 14 amino acids. V was clipped by 3 bases and J by 7 bases; unmatched bases: 8. This CDR3 is CAWRLAGPRGTQYF. The DNA of the CDR3 is TGTGCCTGGAGACTAGCGGGGCCACGGGGGACCCAGTACTTC.

The chain carries TRBV9 and TRBJ2-3, with TRBD2 as a possible D gene (6 bases). The CDR3 is 16 residues long. Germline values: CDR1 SGDLS, CDR2 YYNGEE. V was cut by 0 bases and J by 1 base, with 12 bases left in between. The CDR3 DNA follows: TGTGCCAGCAGCGTAGACGCGGGGCGGGGCACAGATACGCAGTATTTT. The encoded protein is CASSVDAGRGTDTQYF.